The 4 T cell receptor beta chains in this list originate from one sample, sequenced in a study of cytomegalovirus exposure and HLA in healthy donors (dated by TCRdb to about 2017). The library was obtained by the immunoSEQ multiplex PCR assay. For the multiplex PCR, a mixture combining 60 forward primers for TCR Vbeta segments and 13 reverse primers for TCR Jbeta segments was used. As stored in TCRdb, this immuneACCESS dataset retains in-frame rearrangements with V and J assigned. A fraction of the clones does not appear; measured against another copy, unresolved V genes explain less than half of the discrepancy, and the remainder lacks a known reason. The sample table holds approximately 100,000 clones, of which 65% to 75% were seen once. The ten largest clones capture approximately 4.3% of the sample. Material for sequencing was PBMCs. These TCRs come from a woman aged 18-29 years in good health and CMV-seropositive.

A few counts support this clone. The rearrangement links TRBV12-5 to TRBJ1-2; 10 nucleotides agree with TRBD1. After removal of 3 bases from V and 5 bases from J, the junction contained 6 bases not matched to a gene. The CDR3 contains 15 residues. Per the germline V gene, CDR1 is LGHNT and CDR2 is FRNRAP. The DNA of the CDR3 is TGTGCTAGTGGTTTTACCGGGACAGGGGATTATGGCTACACCTTC. This codes for CASGFTGTGDYGYTF.

V usage is TRBV10-3 and J usage is TRBJ2-1, with TRBD2 matching 8 bases. The length of the CDR3 is 13 residues. Losses at the gene ends were 9 bases for V and 6 bases for J; bases not matched to a gene: 7. Looked up from germline, CDR1 is ENHRY and CDR2 is SYGVKD. This CDR3 is CAIDSGTSNEQFF. In DNA form, the CDR3 reads TGTGCCATAGATAGCGGGACTAGCAATGAGCAGTTCTTC.

The rearrangement uses TRBV28 and TRBJ2-4; D might be TRBD2 (6 bases). The CDR3 has 17 amino acids. Germline V lookup: CDR1 MDHEN, CDR2 SYDVKM. The V end was cut by 2 bases, the J end by 0 bases, with 14 bases between. The CDR3 nucleotides are TGTGCCAGCAGTTTAGGTTACGGGGGACTAGCCAAAAACATTCAGTACTTC. The encoded protein is CASSLGYGGLAKNIQYF.

The rearrangement joins TRBV19 to TRBJ2-7; TRBD1 might be the D (6 bases). Germline V gene data show CDR1 as LNHDA and CDR2 as SQIVND (reference sequence). There are 19 residues in the CDR3. Trimming pared 5 bases from V and 0 bases from J, leaving 26 bases between. The CDR3 region has the DNA TGTGCCAGTAGTCTCCGGGACACAGGGTTCCAACGAGGCTCCTACGAGCAGTACTTC. This gives the protein CASSLRDTGFQRGSYEQYF.